The rows below give T cell receptor beta chains drawn from one sample of a study of T-cell reconstitution after alpha-beta-depleted transplantation in children. TCRdb re-analysed the PCR reads in MiXCR, keeping a single row per CDR3 protein. In the table there are fewer than 120,000 distinct CDR3 sequences, 10% of which are singletons. This sample comprised PBMCs from the stem cell graft donor, obtained from the stem cell graft. These receptors all come from a human donor who donated a stem cell graft to a child with acute lymphoblastic leukemia. Each CDR3 is given with its conserved first and last residue. D genes are given only for firm matches. Part of the rows lack a size; the others show once, few, many or a class for expanded clones.

d_gene	v_gene	abundance	j_gene	CDR3nt	CDR3aa
NA	TRBV20-1	many	TRBJ1-2	TGCAGTGCTACTCCCGCGGGGACACTAAGAGTGGGTGGCTACACCTTC	CSATPAGTLRVGGYTF
NA	TRBV5-1	NA	TRBJ2-2	TGCGCCAGCAGCTTGGTTCCCGCGGCAGGGGCCACCGGGGAGCTGTTTTTT	CASSLVPAAGATGELFF
NA	TRBV7-8	many	TRBJ2-1	TGTGCCAGTACCCGGGGAGGAGAGCAGTTCTTC	CASTRGGEQFF
NA	TRBV24-1	many	TRBJ1-5	TGTGCCACCAGTTCCTCTGGGCAGGGAATAAATCAGCCCCAGCATTTT	CATSSSGQGINQPQHF
TRBD2	TRBV29-1	many	TRBJ2-3	TGCAGCGTTGATTCGAGCGGGAGAATGAATACGCAGTATTTT	CSVDSSGRMNTQYF
NA	TRBV12-3/TRBV12-4	many	TRBJ1-5	TGTGCCGTCGCCGGGTCTAGCAATCAGCCCCAGCATTTT	CAVAGSSNQPQHF
TRBD1	TRBV20-1	many	TRBJ1-4	TGCAGTGCCCCATATGGGACAGGGGAGGAAAAACTGTTTTTT	CSAPYGTGEEKLFF
NA	TRBV15	many	TRBJ1-6	TGTGCCACCAGCAGGGCCTCCTATAATTCACCCCTCCACTTT	CATSRASYNSPLHF
NA	TRBV7-2	many	TRBJ2-5	TGTGCCAGTCTCCGAGGGGTCATGGGAGAGACCCAGTACTTC	CASLRGVMGETQYF
NA	TRBV7-9	many	TRBJ2-7	TGTGCCAGCAGCTCCGCAGGGGACGAGCAGTACTTC	CASSSAGDEQYF
NA	TRBV6-2/TRBV6-3	once	TRBJ2-5	TGTGCCAGCACCCCGGACCCCGGAGGTCAAGAGACCCAGTACTTC	CASTPDPGGQETQYF
TRBD2	TRBV20-1	many	TRBJ2-7	TGCAGTGCTAGAGAGAGCGGGGGTTACGAGCAGTACTTC	CSARESGGYEQYF
NA	TRBV5-1	many	TRBJ1-2	TGCGCCAGCAGCCCAGGACAGAGATTCGACTATGGCTACACCTTC	CASSPGQRFDYGYTF
NA	TRBV11-2	many	TRBJ2-4	TGTGCCAGCAGCTTAGATCTAGGACTAAGAAAAGAACTAGCCAAAAACATTCAGTACTTC	CASSLDLGLRKELAKNIQYF
NA	TRBV9	many	TRBJ2-7	TGTGCCAGCAGCGTAGCTAGCAGCTCCTACGAGCAGTACTTC	CASSVASSSYEQYF
NA	TRBV20-1	NA	TRBJ2-7	TGCAGTGCTAGGGGCCGGATCTACGAGCAGTACTTC	CSARGRIYEQYF
NA	TRBV12-3/TRBV12-4	many	TRBJ1-3	TGTGCCAGCACCCCCTCGTTTCTGGACTCTGGAAACACCATATATTTT	CASTPSFLDSGNTIYF
NA	TRBV7-2	many	TRBJ2-4	TGTGCCAGCAGCTTAGCCGCCTGGAAAAACATTCAGTACTTC	CASSLAAWKNIQYF
NA	TRBV9	many	TRBJ2-5	TGTGCCAGCAGCCCCGCCAGTTCTATGGAGACCCAGTACTTC	CASSPASSMETQYF
TRBD2	TRBV20-1	few	TRBJ2-7	TGCAGTGGGGGGGGAAGTTCCTACGAGCAGTACTTC	CSGGGSSYEQYF
TRBD1	TRBV7-2	many	TRBJ2-7	TGTGCCAGCAGCCTTACAGGGGATGGGAACTACGAGCAGTACTTC	CASSLTGDGNYEQYF
NA	TRBV7-9	many	TRBJ1-1	TGTGCCAGCAGCCCACCCCCGGGGGGGCGCCCTGAAGCTTTCTTT	CASSPPPGGRPEAFF
NA	TRBV4-3	many	TRBJ1-2	TGCGCCAGCAGCCAAGATCTGAGCTATGGCTACACCTTC	CASSQDLSYGYTF
TRBD1	TRBV27	many	TRBJ2-7	TGTGCCAGCAGTCGATTGGGACAGGGAAAGTACGAGCAGTACTTC	CASSRLGQGKYEQYF
TRBD1	TRBV10-2	many	TRBJ1-2	TGCGCCAGCAGGGACAGGGGGCGATACTATGGCTACACCTTC	CASRDRGRYYGYTF
TRBD2	TRBV5-1	many	TRBJ2-1	TGCGCCAGCAGCTTGTCCCAGCGGGGGGCCTACAATGAGCAGTTCTTC	CASSLSQRGAYNEQFF
TRBD1	TRBV7-9	many	TRBJ2-7	TGTGCCAGCAGCCCCACCGGGACAGGGGGAGCAAACGAGCAGTACTTC	CASSPTGTGGANEQYF
NA	TRBV6-2/TRBV6-3	NA	TRBJ2-7	TGTGCCAGCTCTAAAGTGGGGTACGAGCAGTACTTC	CASSKVGYEQYF
NA	TRBV11-2	NA	TRBJ2-3	TGTGCCAGCAGCGGGAAGGGACGGAACACAGATACGCAGTATTTT	CASSGKGRNTDTQYF
NA	TRBV5-1	NA	TRBJ2-5	TGCGCCAGCAGCTTGGACGATATGGTTCAAGAGACCCAGTACTTC	CASSLDDMVQETQYF
TRBD2	TRBV14	many	TRBJ2-2	TGTGCCAGCAGCCAGACTAGCGGGAGGAACACCGGGGAGCTGTTTTTT	CASSQTSGRNTGELFF
NA	TRBV7-9	many	TRBJ1-2	TGTGCCAGCAGCCCGGAGTACACCCCGAACTATGGCTACACCTTC	CASSPEYTPNYGYTF
NA	TRBV11-2	many	TRBJ2-1	TGTGCCAGCAGCCAGCATCAGATCCGGGACGCCGAGTCTGGTGAGCAGTTCTTC	CASSQHQIRDAESGEQFF
NA	TRBV5-1	NA	TRBJ1-4	TGCGCCAGCAGTCATGGAAACAGGGTGCTTGAAAAACTGTTTTTT	CASSHGNRVLEKLFF
NA	TRBV6-5	once	TRBJ1-1	TGTGCCAGCAGTTCCAACGTATATCCCACTGAAGCTTTCTTT	CASSSNVYPTEAFF
NA	TRBV3-1	NA	TRBJ2-2	TGTGCCAGCAGCCAACCTAACACCGGGGAGCTGTTTTTT	CASSQPNTGELFF
TRBD1	TRBV3-1	many	TRBJ1-2	TGTGCCAGCAGCGCACAGGGGATTTCTGGCTACACCTTC	CASSAQGISGYTF
NA	TRBV27	many	TRBJ1-5	TGTGCCAGCAGTTTATCACAGGGTCAAAATCAGCCCCAGCATTTT	CASSLSQGQNQPQHF
TRBD2	TRBV24-1	NA	TRBJ2-1	TGTGCCACCAGTGGGGGGACTAGCGGGAGGGCCCCCTACAATGAGCAGTTCTTC	CATSGGTSGRAPYNEQFF
NA	TRBV5-1	many	TRBJ2-1	TGCGCCAGCAGCCGCGGGACAGACGGTGAGCAGTTCTTC	CASSRGTDGEQFF
TRBD1	TRBV7-2	NA	TRBJ1-6	TGTGCCAGCAGCCCTCCGGGACAGGGTAATTCACCCCTCCACTTT	CASSPPGQGNSPLHF
NA	TRBV29-1	many	TRBJ2-5	TGCAGCGTTGCAGGACAAGAGACCCAGTACTTC	CSVAGQETQYF
NA	TRBV30	NA	TRBJ2-1	TGTGCCTGGAGTGTACGTGGCGGGGTATTCGCCGGGGGCAATGAGCAGTTCTTC	CAWSVRGGVFAGGNEQFF
TRBD1	TRBV7-9	many	TRBJ1-1	TGTGCCAGCAGCTTATGGGGGACAGCGAGAAACACTGAAGCTTTCTTT	CASSLWGTARNTEAFF
TRBD1	TRBV4-3	many	TRBJ2-7	TGCGCCAGCAGCCTAAAATCCGGGACAGGGTTACCCGAGCAGTACTTC	CASSLKSGTGLPEQYF
TRBD1	TRBV5-1	many	TRBJ2-2	TGCGCCAGCAGCTTCCAAGGGACAGGGGTGAACACCGGGGAGCTGTTTTTT	CASSFQGTGVNTGELFF
NA	TRBV12-3/TRBV12-4	many	TRBJ1-6	TGTGCCAGCAGGTTGCAGGGGCGTAATTCACCCCTCCACTTT	CASRLQGRNSPLHF